This TCR beta chain was sequenced in a study of blood T cells in healthy people across ages. Remarks on this clonotype: The antigen remains unidentified.

Through a sample-barcoded 5' primer and a J-beta primer mix, a second PCR was run for roughly 7 to 12 cycles. One entry per CDR3 protein results from TCRdb running MiXCR on the 5' RACE reads. Among hundreds of thousands of distinct CDR3 sequences listed, around 49% were seen once. They isolated at least 7 million PBMCs from each sample. Study-level results: Across the age range, TCR beta diversity per million T cells fell in a roughly linear way.

V shed 1 base and J shed 5 bases, with 8 bases lying between them. CDR1 MNHNS and CDR2 SASEGT come from the germline V gene. This CDR3 has 13 amino acids. Sequencing used blood. The receptor was derived from a woman aged 55-70 years in good health. The chain joins TRBV6-1 to TRBJ2-5; D unclear. The CDR3 DNA reads as TGTGCCAGCAGTGAAGGGCCCGACGAGACCCAGTACTTC. It translates to CASSEGPDETQYF.